The 8 T cell receptor beta chains below were found in one sample sequenced in a study of tumor-infiltrating lymphocytes in primary liver carcinoma. Co-extracting RNA and DNA was done with roughly 17-33 mg of unsorted bulk tissue as input. Starting from around 0.45 ug of total RNA, TCR beta cDNA was produced with a primer in the constant region. Sequencing libraries for TCR beta derived from three nested multiplex PCR rounds that used slightly modified ARM-PCR. It was with TRBV1-TRBV30 forward primers and a C-beta reverse primer that the first two PCR rounds were run, at around 10 cycles each. TCRdb re-derived calls from the multiplex PCR reads in MiXCR, one entry per CDR3 protein. Among roughly 40,000 distinct CDR3 sequences listed, 75% were seen once. The source material was tumor-adjacent normal liver tissue. The receptors were gathered from a woman between 25 and 40 years old with primary liver carcinoma and hepatitis B virus infection.

The chain carries TRBV6-5 and TRBJ2-7, with TRBD2 matching over 8 bases. There are 15 residues in the CDR3. The germline CDR1 and CDR2 sequences are MNHEY and SVGAGI. J lost 6 bases, V lost 7 bases, and 14 bases had no gene match. Written as DNA, the CDR3 is TGTGCCAGCAACCTCTCGGGAGGGCCTGTCTGCGAGCAGTACTTC. Translated: CASNLSGGPVCEQYF.

About this clonotype itself: The junction shows a germline mismatch at one end, possibly a read error. V and J are TRBV4-3 and TRBJ1-2; weak D call: TRBD1 (6 bases). This CDR3 is built from 15 residues. Germline V gives CDR1 LGHNA, CDR2 YSLEER. This CDR3 reads CASSQADRRNYSYTF. The DNA of the CDR3 is TGCGCCAGCAGCCAAGCCGACAGGAGGAACTATAGCTACACCTTC.

V is TRBV20-1 and J is TRBJ2-4, with 7 bases matching TRBD2. The CDR3 is made up of 15 amino acids. The germline V gene has CDR1 DFQATT and CDR2 SNEGSKA (reference sequence). V trimming: 0 bases; J trimming: 6 bases; junction bases outside the gene matches: 8. In nucleotides, the CDR3 is TGCAGTGCTAGAGAAGCGGGACTGGACGGAAACATTCAGTACTTC. As protein: CSAREAGLDGNIQYF.

Worth noting for this clonotype: One junction end disagrees with the germline gene, perhaps due to a read error. The J gene is TRBJ2-1, the V gene TRBV5-1; maybe TRBD2 (6 bases). The CDR3 has 14 residues. Germline V gene lookup returns CDR1 SGHRS and CDR2 YFSETQ. The CDR3 bases are TGCGCCAGCGGTCGGGGGTCGGGGGAGACAGACCAGTCCTTC. Translated, it gives CASGRGSGETDQSF.

Notes on this clonotype: At one end, the junction sequence differs from germline, possibly due to a read error. This chain links TRBV6-1 with TRBJ2-5; 8 bases align to TRBD2. The CDR3 has 14 residues. Germline assignment: CDR1 MNHNS and CDR2 SASEGT. Here the CDR3 DNA reads TGTGCCAGCTCCAATAGCCTCGGGGGGGAGACCCAGTGCTTC. Translated: CASSNSLGGETQCF.

This sequence joins TRBV6-2 or TRBV6-3 and TRBJ2-7; 8 nucleotides line up with TRBD2. The germline CDR1 and CDR2 sequences are MNHEY and SVGEGT. This CDR3 region has 16 residues. After removal of 6 bases from V and 3 bases from J, the junction contained 13 bases not matched to a gene. CDR3 loop: CASSLLTGGTSYEQYF. CDR3 DNA: TGTGCCAGCAGCCTTCTAACGGGAGGGACAAGCTACGAGCAGTACTTC.

This clonotype was counted only a few times. The chain links TRBV13 to TRBJ1-1, with D possibly TRBD1 on 5 matching bases. V was pared by 0 bases and J by 5 bases, with 19 bases between. The CDR3 sequence is 17 residues long. The germline V gene encodes CDR1 PRHDT and CDR2 FYEKMQ (reference sequence). CDR3 loop: CASSLGGLGIGGTEAFF. In DNA, the CDR3 is TGTGCCAGCAGCTTAGGAGGGCTTGGTATTGGGGGTACTGAAGCTTTCTTT.

The chain is built from TRBV5-1 and TRBJ2-7; 8 bases agree with TRBD2. The germline V gene has CDR1 SGHRS and CDR2 YFSETQ. The length of the CDR3 is 13 residues. CDR3 sequence (DNA): TGCATCAGCAACGCGGGGGGCAACTACGAGCAGTACTTC. Residues: CISNAGGNYEQYF.